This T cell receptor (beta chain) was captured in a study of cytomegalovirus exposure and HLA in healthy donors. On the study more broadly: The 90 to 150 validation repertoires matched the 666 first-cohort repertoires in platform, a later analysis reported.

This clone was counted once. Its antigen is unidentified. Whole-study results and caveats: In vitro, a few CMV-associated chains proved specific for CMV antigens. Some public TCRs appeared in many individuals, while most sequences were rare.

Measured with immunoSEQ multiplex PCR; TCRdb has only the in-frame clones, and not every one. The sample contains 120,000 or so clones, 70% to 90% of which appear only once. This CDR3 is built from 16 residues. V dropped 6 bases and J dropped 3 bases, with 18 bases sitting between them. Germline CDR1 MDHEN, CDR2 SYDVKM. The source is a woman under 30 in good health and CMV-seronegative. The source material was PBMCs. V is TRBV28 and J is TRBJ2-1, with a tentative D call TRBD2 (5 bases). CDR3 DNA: TGTGCCAGCAGAAACATAGCGCATCTAGGCTACAATGAGCAGTTCTTC. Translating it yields CASRNIAHLGYNEQFF.